This T cell receptor beta chain was identified in a study of identical twins. Overall study findings and caveats: Abundant beta clonotypes from cord blood bore fewer insertions; memory repertoires lacked this pattern. Twin-shared out-of-frame alpha sequences showed excess low generation probability. The conclusions drew on cross-sectional statistical analysis instead of tracking the same donors.

This clonotype was seen a handful of times. Its specificity is unknown. Carrying unique molecular identifiers, the cDNA also gained a universal primer site through template switching. TCRdb re-called the 5' RACE reads through MiXCR, storing one row per CDR3 protein. Here the sample spans some 1,700,000 distinct CDR3 sequences, about 32% being singletons. The receptor comes from a newborn girl in good health. Sequencing used cord blood.

This CDR3 is CASSVRNVNTDTQYF. In DNA form, the CDR3 reads TGTGCCAGCAGTGTTCGGAACGTTAACACAGATACGCAGTATTTT. The chain carries TRBV2 and TRBJ2-3, with D hard to call. The CDR3 extends over 15 amino acids. With 4 bases removed from V and 2 bases from J, the gap between germline ends came to 13 bases. CDR1 SNHLY and CDR2 FYNNEI come from the germline V gene.